This T cell receptor (beta chain) was retrieved from a study of cytomegalovirus exposure and HLA in healthy donors. Overall study results and limits: Presence/absence analyses assumed roughly uniform sequencing depth across donors. Per published reports, the classifier diagnosed cytomegalovirus status with high specificity and sensitivity. A missense DCLRE1C variant was associated with V- and J-gene trimming of TCR beta chains in a later analysis, and an independent cohort replicated the association. According to an earlier analysis, most TCR beta V segments yielded productive rearrangements about 87% or about 30% of the time.

Germline loops: CDR1 SGHRS, CDR2 YFSETQ. The ends were cut back, 4 bases at V and 3 bases at J, with 7 bases in the middle. The CDR3 runs 12 residues. Of note for this clone: The target antigen is unknown.

The PCR used 60 Vbeta and 13 Jbeta primers. The data were produced by immunoSEQ multiplex PCR, yet TCRdb's version contains in-frame clones alone and is incomplete. This sample has 150,000 to 160,000 clones, with about 83% found just once. The chain joins TRBV5-1 to TRBJ2-5; the D is unclear. Sequencing was carried out using PBMCs. This clonotype was sampled from a middle-aged woman in good health and CMV-seronegative. The CDR3, as DNA: TGCGCCAGCAGCGCCGCGGAAGAGACCCAGTACTTC. Protein product: CASSAAEETQYF.